A selection of T cell receptor beta chains follows, all from one sample in a study of T cell repertoires in cytomegalovirus infection. TCRdb reprocessed the reads with MiXCR, giving one entry per CDR3 protein. In the table there are some 200,000 distinct CDR3 sequences, approximately 19% of which are singletons. Sequencing was carried out using PBMCs. These receptors all stem from a human donor in good health (CMV status not recorded). Some clones in this sample may be carry-over from other donors' samples. Both conserved end residues are part of each CDR3. The order of the fields is D gene, clone size, V gene, CDR3 length, J gene, CDR3 protein, CDR3 DNA. D genes are given only for firm matches. Size tells how often a clone was seen (once, few, many) or the class of an expanded clone, and some rows leave it out.

TRBD2	many	TRBV12-5	14	TRBJ2-7	CASGTSGGNGEQYF	TGTGCTAGTGGGACTAGCGGGGGGAACGGCGAGCAGTACTTC
-	-	TRBV12-3/TRBV12-4	15	TRBJ1-5	CASSLRGGGNQPQHF	TGTGCCAGCAGTTTGAGAGGGGGTGGGAATCAGCCCCAGCATTTT
TRBD1	few	TRBV18	18	TRBJ1-4	CASSPGTGGSGANEKLFF	TGTGCCAGCTCACCAGGGACAGGGGGCTCAGGAGCTAATGAAAAACTGTTTTTT
-	many	TRBV7-2	14	TRBJ2-5	CASSPRAGAETQYF	TGTGCCAGCAGCCCCCGCGCGGGGGCAGAGACCCAGTACTTC
-	-	TRBV7-3	15	TRBJ2-5	CASSSQPTRGETQYF	TGTGCCAGCAGCTCTCAACCGACTAGGGGGGAGACCCAGTACTTC
-	-	TRBV12-3/TRBV12-4	12	TRBJ2-1	CASSIRGWEQFF	TGTGCCAGCAGTATCAGAGGGTGGGAGCAGTTCTTC
-	few	TRBV5-5	15	TRBJ2-1	CASSFLTSQYNEQFF	TGTGCCAGCAGCTTTTTGACTAGTCAATACAATGAGCAGTTCTTC
TRBD1	-	TRBV20-1	14	TRBJ2-7	CSAREWDRGYEQYF	TGCAGTGCTAGAGAATGGGACAGGGGCTACGAGCAGTACTTC
-	few	TRBV6-2/TRBV6-3	14	TRBJ1-6	CASSFDSGNSPLHF	TGTGCCAGCAGTTTTGATTCAGGGAATTCACCCCTCCACTTT
-	many	TRBV7-2	14	TRBJ2-2	CASSARRGTGELFF	TGTGCCAGCAGCGCGAGACGGGGCACCGGGGAGCTGTTTTTT
-	few	TRBV15	15	TRBJ1-1	CATRPGNGWDTEAFF	TGTGCCACCCGCCCAGGGAATGGGTGGGACACTGAAGCTTTCTTT
TRBD1	-	TRBV4-2	18	TRBJ2-5	CASSQDPLGTGGLETQYF	TGTGCCAGCAGCCAAGATCCCCTGGGGACAGGGGGTCTGGAGACCCAGTACTTC
TRBD1	once	TRBV27	17	TRBJ2-4	CASSLLPGTGTKNIQYF	TGTGCCAGCAGTTTATTGCCCGGGACAGGGACCAAAAACATTCAGTACTTC
-	few	TRBV15	17	TRBJ2-1	CATLLVRGANVFDEQFF	TGTGCCACCCTCCTTGTCCGGGGGGCCAACGTTTTCGATGAGCAGTTCTTC
-	few	TRBV7-4	13	TRBJ2-5	CASSSTGPETQYF	TGTGCCAGCAGCTCGACAGGACCGGAGACCCAGTACTTC
-	many	TRBV11-2	17	TRBJ2-5	CASSLSAQRMYRETQYF	TGTGCCAGCAGCTTAAGTGCACAGCGGATGTATCGCGAGACCCAGTACTTC
-	-	TRBV6-2/TRBV6-3	14	TRBJ1-5	CASSYSSGFQPQHF	TGTGCCAGCAGTTACTCATCAGGGTTTCAGCCCCAGCATTTT
-	few	TRBV6-2/TRBV6-3	15	TRBJ1-2	CASSYSGRAGGGYTF	TGTGCCAGCAGTTACTCTGGCAGGGCGGGCGGTGGCTACACCTTC
-	many	TRBV7-2	16	TRBJ1-2	CASSLALGQDNYGYTF	TGTGCCAGCAGCTTAGCGCTGGGACAAGATAACTATGGCTACACCTTC
TRBD2	-	TRBV24-1	16	TRBJ2-1	CATSSPREAFYNEQFF	TGTGCCACCAGTTCCCCGCGGGAGGCCTTTTACAATGAGCAGTTCTTC
TRBD1	few	TRBV6-4	14	TRBJ1-5	CASSPDRGLQPQHF	TGTGCCAGCAGTCCCGACAGGGGGCTCCAGCCCCAGCATTTT
-	few	TRBV28	12	TRBJ2-3	CASSSVSDTQYF	TGTGCCAGCAGTTCTGTATCGGATACGCAGTATTTT
TRBD2	-	TRBV19	17	TRBJ2-3	CASSRRTSGAATDTQYF	TGTGCCAGTAGTCGACGGACTAGCGGCGCCGCCACAGATACGCAGTATTTT
-	few	TRBV28	13	TRBJ2-5	CATRRGRQETQYF	TGTGCCACCCGAAGGGGTAGGCAAGAGACCCAGTACTTC
-	-	TRBV28	15	TRBJ1-2	CASSTPGGERYGYTF	TGTGCCAGCAGTACCCCCGGAGGAGAACGATATGGCTACACCTTC
-	-	TRBV20-1	14	TRBJ2-6	CSARQDSGANVLTF	TGCAGTGCTCGACAGGACTCTGGGGCCAACGTCCTGACTTTC
-	-	TRBV12-3/TRBV12-4	15	TRBJ2-5	CASSSEGTLRETQYF	TGTGCCAGCAGTTCGGAAGGGACACTTAGAGAGACCCAGTACTTC
-	-	TRBV5-4	13	TRBJ1-2	CASSLVRGYGYTF	TGTGCCAGCAGCTTGGTCAGGGGCTATGGCTACACCTTC
-	-	TRBV29-1	17	TRBJ2-1	CSVEEVRPGGKYNEQFF	TGCAGCGTTGAAGAGGTCCGCCCCGGGGGCAAATACAATGAGCAGTTCTTC
-	-	TRBV14	12	TRBJ2-7	CASSQNQGEQYF	TGTGCCAGCAGCCAGAATCAGGGTGAGCAGTACTTC
TRBD2	many	TRBV28	16	TRBJ2-7	CASSLSRLAGAYEQYF	TGTGCCAGCAGTTTATCCAGACTAGCGGGGGCCTACGAGCAGTACTTC
-	many	TRBV7-6	16	TRBJ1-1	CASSEILRESGTEAFF	TGTGCCAGCAGCGAAATATTAAGGGAGAGCGGCACTGAAGCTTTCTTT
-	-	TRBV15	12	TRBJ1-2	CATSRDRNGYTF	TGTGCCACCAGCAGAGACAGAAATGGCTACACCTTC
TRBD1	many	TRBV7-2	14	TRBJ1-6	CASSVPGQNSPLHF	TGTGCCAGCAGCGTACCGGGACAGAATTCACCCCTCCACTTT
-	many	TRBV28	15	TRBJ2-1	CASSEAPFWDNEQFF	TGTGCCAGCAGTGAGGCCCCCTTTTGGGACAATGAGCAGTTCTTC
TRBD1	once	TRBV18	17	TRBJ2-2	CASSPLRTGPNTGELFF	TGTGCCAGCTCACCTCTCAGGACAGGCCCGAACACCGGGGAGCTGTTTTTT
-	-	TRBV7-2	14	TRBJ2-7	CASSQGTISYEQYF	TGTGCCAGCAGTCAGGGGACTATCTCCTACGAGCAGTACTTC
-	-	TRBV4-1	13	TRBJ2-2	CASRVSHTGELFF	TGCGCCAGCCGCGTTAGTCACACCGGGGAGCTGTTTTTT
TRBD1	few	TRBV6-1	15	TRBJ2-3	CASSEQGASTDTQYF	TGTGCCAGCAGTGAACAGGGGGCTAGCACAGATACGCAGTATTTT
-	few	TRBV11-3	18	TRBJ2-2	CASSSEGWGLPNTGELFF	TGTGCCAGCAGTTCCGAAGGGTGGGGCCTACCGAACACCGGGGAGCTGTTTTTT
-	many	TRBV7-2	15	TRBJ2-1	CASSLELGERREQFF	TGTGCCAGCAGCTTAGAGTTGGGGGAAAGACGTGAGCAGTTCTTC
-	-	TRBV29-1	12	TRBJ1-2	CSSAQANYGYTF	TGCAGCAGCGCTCAGGCTAACTATGGCTACACCTTC
-	-	TRBV29-1	13	TRBJ2-2	CSVEERGAGELFF	TGCAGCGTTGAAGAGCGGGGTGCCGGGGAGCTGTTTTTT
-	-	TRBV2	13	TRBJ1-1	CASSEEGVPEAFF	TGTGCCAGCAGTGAAGAGGGAGTCCCTGAAGCTTTCTTT
-	-	TRBV7-2	21	TRBJ2-1	CASSFYICSARTSGGPNEQFF	-
-	-	TRBV6-6	13	TRBJ2-5	CASRQGSKETQYF	TGTGCCAGCAGACAGGGAAGTAAAGAGACCCAGTACTTC
TRBD2	-	TRBV12-3/TRBV12-4	14	TRBJ2-7	CASSAGGTAYEQYF	TGTGCCAGCAGTGCGGGGGGGACAGCCTACGAGCAGTACTTC
TRBD1	many	TRBV7-2	14	TRBJ1-4	CASSLGTGGEKLFF	TGTGCCAGCAGCTTGGGGACAGGGGGTGAAAAACTGTTTTTT
TRBD1	many	TRBV7-9	17	TRBJ2-1	CASSPGPNRDRGHEQFF	TGTGCCAGCAGCCCCGGTCCAAACCGGGACAGGGGTCATGAGCAGTTCTTC
-	many	TRBV7-8	15	TRBJ1-2	CASSLGSLRLYGYTF	TGTGCCAGCAGCTTAGGATCTCTAAGGCTCTATGGCTACACCTTC
-	-	TRBV4-2	16	TRBJ2-3	CASSQESPPRTDTQYF	TGTGCCAGCAGCCAAGAGTCTCCCCCTCGCACAGATACGCAGTATTTT
TRBD2	few	TRBV20-1	15	TRBJ2-2	CSAPPRLAGTGELFF	TGCAGTGCCCCACCGCGACTAGCGGGTACCGGGGAGCTGTTTTTT
-	-	TRBV3-1	14	TRBJ1-2	CASSQVDGAYGYTF	TGTGCCAGCAGCCAAGTGGACGGCGCCTATGGCTACACCTTC
TRBD1	-	TRBV19	17	TRBJ1-2	CASSIGTGGGTGYGYTF	TGTGCCAGTAGTATTGGGACAGGGGGTGGAACTGGCTATGGCTACACCTTC
-	-	TRBV30	12	TRBJ1-1	CAWSRSNTEAFF	TGTGCCTGGTCCAGGAGTAACACTGAAGCTTTCTTT
-	few	TRBV6-6	13	TRBJ1-1	CASLTVTNTEAFF	TGTGCCAGCCTGACAGTGACGAACACTGAAGCTTTCTTT
-	few	TRBV6-1	10	TRBJ2-4	CASSDNIQYF	TGTGCCAGCAGTGACAACATTCAGTACTTC
-	few	TRBV5-1	16	TRBJ2-1	CASSLGGGNLYNEQFF	TGCGCCAGCAGCTTGGGAGGGGGTAACCTCTACAATGAGCAGTTCTTC